The 29 T cell receptor beta chains presented below share a single source sample, sequenced in a study of Tregs in tolerant kidney transplant recipients. Profiling relied on immunoSEQ multiplex PCR, and the TCRdb table lists in-frame clones only, not all of them. In the table there are 85,000 to 90,000 clones, more than 90% of which are singletons. The sequencing sample was made of CD8+ T cells from blood. The source is a human donor in good health.

CDR3 sequence reads: CASSYSMAGSSYEQYF. CDR3 sequence (DNA): TGTGCCAGCAGTTACTCGATGGCAGGGAGCTCCTACGAGCAGTACTTC. V and J are TRBV6-5 and TRBJ2-7; D is possibly TRBD1 or TRBD2 (5 bases each). CDR3 length: 16 amino acids. Per the germline V gene, CDR1 is MNHEY and CDR2 is SVGAGI. Deletions cut 0 bases from V and 0 bases from J, with 12 bases between.

The chain carries TRBV4-1 and TRBJ2-5, with TRBD2 identical over 11 bases. The J call is in doubt because the DNA end fits TRBJ2-7 better. This CDR3 has 16 amino acids. CDR1 is MGHRA and CDR2 is YSYEKL in the germline V gene. CDR3 nucleotides: TGCGCCAGCAGCCAAGAACTAGCGGGAGATTCCTACGAGCAGTACTTC. It translates to CASSQELAGDSYEQYF.

The rearrangement uses TRBV5-6 and TRBJ1-2; perhaps TRBD1 as D (5 bases). This CDR3 is 16 amino acids long. Germline lookup yields CDR1 SGHDT and CDR2 YYEEEE. Trimming shortened V by 4 bases and J by 7 bases, and 23 bases separated the two germline ends. CDR3 nucleotide sequence: TGTGCCAGCAGCCCTGACGCGTGGGAGTCGGGGGGTGGCTACACCTTC. This gives the protein CASSPDAWESGGGYTF.

The chain has TRBV10-2 and TRBJ1-2, with D tentatively TRBD1 (6 bases). Germline values: CDR1 WSHSY, CDR2 SAAADI. This CDR3 spans 16 amino acids. Trimming removed 0 bases from V and 2 bases from J, with 13 bases in between. CDR3 amino acids: CASSESRTAANYGYTF. The CDR3 nucleotides read TGCGCCAGCAGTGAGTCTAGGACAGCCGCCAACTATGGCTACACCTTC.

This chain links TRBV5-4 with TRBJ2-5, with TRBD2 matching over 11 bases. Unmatched junction bases numbered 6, after V lost 3 bases and J lost 2 bases. This CDR3 spans 16 amino acids. Germline CDR1 reads SGHNT; CDR2 reads YYREEE (reference sequence). The CDR3 coding sequence is TGTGCCAGCAGCTGGGGGACTAGCGGAGATCAAGAGACCCAGTACTTC. Its translation is CASSWGTSGDQETQYF.

The chain links TRBV21-1 to TRBJ1-1. TRBV21-1 is marked as a pseudogene. The length of the CDR3 is 14 residues. In nucleotides, the CDR3 is TGTGCCAGCAGCAAAGAAATTTGGGACACTGAAGCTTTCTTT. Translating it yields CASSKEIWDTEAFF.

This clone is a singleton in its sample. The chain is built from TRBV5-1 and TRBJ2-1; either TRBD1 or TRBD2 may fit D (5 bases each). V lost 0 bases and J 4 bases, leaving 11 bases between the germline ends. Germline lookup yields CDR1 SGHRS and CDR2 YFSETQ. The CDR3 spans 15 residues. The CDR3 region has the DNA TGCGCCAGCAGCTTGGAGAGGGCAGGGTACAATGAGCAGTTCTTC. This translates into CASSLERAGYNEQFF.

The chain couples TRBV6-4 to TRBJ2-7; 7 bases are shared with TRBD2. There are 15 residues in the CDR3. In germline, CDR1 is MRHNA, CDR2 SNTAGT. The junction had 12 bases not matched to a gene; V was cut back by 5 bases and J by 5 bases. The CDR3 protein is CASSLSSGAPNEQYF. CDR3 nucleotides: TGTGCCAGCAGTCTTTCTAGCGGAGCCCCCAACGAGCAGTACTTC.

V gene TRBV6-4 combines with J gene TRBJ2-6; D possibly corresponds to TRBD1 (6 bases). The CDR3 consists of 16 residues. V was trimmed by 4 bases and J by 4 bases, leaving 14 bases between them. The V gene's germline CDR1 is MRHNA and CDR2 SNTAGT. CDR3 DNA sequence: TGTGCCAGCAGTGGACACAGGGATGGAGGGGCCAACGTCCTGACTTTC. This translates into CASSGHRDGGANVLTF.

The chain uses TRBV5-4 and TRBJ1-2; 9 bases map to TRBD1. Germline values: CDR1 SGHNT, CDR2 YYREEE (reference sequence). V was clipped by 4 bases and J by 8 bases; unmatched bases: 9. The CDR3 extends over 14 amino acids. The CDR3 protein is CASSLGTGLDGYTF. The CDR3 DNA sequence: TGTGCCAGCAGCCTCGGGACAGGGCTCGACGGCTACACCTTC.

The chain joins TRBV11-2 to TRBJ2-1; 8 bases map to TRBD1. Germline CDR1 and CDR2: SGHAT and FQNNGV. V gave up 1 base and J gave up 7 bases; unmatched junction bases: 9. This CDR3 region has 16 residues. CDR3 nucleotides: TGTGCCAGCAGCTTAGTATCGGCGCACAGGGGGAATGAGCAGTTCTTC. This sequence encodes CASSLVSAHRGNEQFF.

V usage is TRBV7-6 and J usage is TRBJ2-1; weak D call: TRBD2 (5 bases). Trimming took 5 bases from V and 0 from J, leaving 14 bases between them. The CDR3 sequence is 16 residues long. Per germline, CDR1 SGHVS and CDR2 FNYEAQ. The CDR3 here is CASSMRVGSSYNEQFF. CDR3 sequence (DNA): TGTGCCAGCAGCATGAGGGTAGGGAGCTCCTACAATGAGCAGTTCTTC.

The chain has TRBV27 and TRBJ2-3; 11 nucleotides line up with TRBD2. V was clipped by 7 bases and J by 3 bases; unmatched bases: 6. The CDR3 covers 15 residues. Germline CDR1 reads MNHEY; CDR2 reads SMNVEV (reference sequence). CDR3 bases: TGTGCCAGCACCTCTAGCGGGAGGAAGACAGATACGCAGTATTTT. Its translation is CASTSSGRKTDTQYF.

The chain couples TRBV9 to TRBJ2-2; perhaps TRBD1 as D (6 bases). This CDR3 has 17 amino acids. Deletions cut 3 bases from V and 0 bases from J, with 15 bases between. Germline-derived CDR1 and CDR2 are SGDLS and YYNGEE. CDR3 nucleotides: TGTGCCAGCAGCGCTAGGTTAGGGGGAGCGAACACCGGGGAGCTGTTTTTT. Encoded protein: CASSARLGGANTGELFF. The entire variable domain, with the rest obtained from reference TRBV9 and TRBJ2-2, is as follows: DSGVTQTPKHLITATGQRVTLRCSPRSGDLSVYWYQQSLDQGLQFLIQYYNGEERAKGNILERFSAQQFPDLHSELNLSSLELGDSALYFCASSARLGGANTGELFFGEGSRLTVL.

This clone has just one count. The J gene is TRBJ2-3, the V gene TRBV4-1, with 11 positions matching TRBD2. Germline CDR1 is MGHRA and CDR2 is YSYEKL. This CDR3 is 16 amino acids long. The V and J ends lost 4 bases and 3 bases, in that order; junction bases with no gene match: 6. CDR3 residues: CASSPQLAGETDTQYF. For the CDR3, the DNA is TGCGCCAGCAGCCCACAACTAGCGGGAGAGACAGATACGCAGTATTTT.

J is TRBJ1-1 and V is TRBV7-2; no reliable D call. From germline, CDR1 is SGHTA and CDR2 FQGNSA. The V gene lost 3 bases and the J gene lost 1 base, with 6 bases spanning the gap. The CDR3 covers 13 residues. The CDR3 bases are TGTGCCAGCAGCTTTTGGGGGAACACTGAAGCTTTCTTT. Translated: CASSFWGNTEAFF. Variable domain in full (rest from reference TRBV7-2 and TRBJ1-1): GAGVSQSPSNKVTEKGKDVELRCDPISGHTALYWYRQSLGQGLEFLIYFQGNSAPDKSGLPSDRFSAERTGGSVSTLTIQRTQQEDSAVYLCASSFWGNTEAFFGQGTRLTVV.

In its sample, this clone was seen once. This sequence joins TRBV5-1 and TRBJ2-1, with 15 bases matching TRBD2. Germline CDR1 SGHRS, CDR2 YFSETQ. This CDR3 has 19 amino acids. Losses at the gene ends were 4 bases for V and 6 bases for J; bases not matched to a gene: 14. CDR3 in amino acids: CASSPWTSGGAPTVNEQFF. CDR3 bases: TGCGCCAGCAGCCCGTGGACTAGCGGGGGGGCTCCCACTGTCAATGAGCAGTTCTTC.

The chain employs TRBV13 and TRBJ2-3; 9 bases line up with TRBD2. Germline V CDR1 and CDR2: PRHDT, FYEKMQ (reference sequence). The CDR3 consists of 17 residues. J was trimmed by 4 bases and V by 1 base; bases with no gene match: 9. This CDR3 is CASSLVGLAGSSDTQYF. The DNA of the CDR3 is TGTGCCAGCAGCTTAGTCGGGCTAGCGGGGTCGTCAGATACGCAGTATTTT.

The V and J genes are TRBV7-9 and TRBJ2-1, with 7 bases identical to TRBD1. The V segment lost 5 bases and the J segment 4 bases; nucleotides outside the gene matches: 2. The CDR3 covers 13 residues. Germline CDR1 is SEHNR and CDR2 is FQNEAQ (reference sequence). CDR3 sequence (DNA): TGTGCCAGCAGCGAGGACAGGTACAATGAGCAGTTCTTC. Its translation: CASSEDRYNEQFF.

This clone was counted once. The chain employs TRBV7-6 and TRBJ2-3; 7 nucleotides match TRBD1. V shed 2 bases and J 2 bases; nucleotides not matched to a gene: 4. The CDR3 has 15 amino acids. Germline loops: CDR1 SGHVS, CDR2 FNYEAQ. CDR3 amino acids: CASSLRGQNTDTQYF. In DNA, the CDR3 is TGTGCCAGCAGCTTAAGGGGACAGAACACAGATACGCAGTATTTT.

V and J are TRBV21-1 and TRBJ1-3; TRBD1 is the table's D call, not checked against the DNA. TRBV21-1 is a recognized pseudogene. This CDR3 comprises 14 residues. The CDR3 loop reads CASSPQVSGNTIYF. In nucleotides, the CDR3 is TGTGCCAGCAGCCCCCAGGTCTCTGGAAACACCATATATTTT.

The rearrangement links TRBV2 to TRBJ2-1; possible D gene TRBD2, 5 bases. There are 15 residues in the CDR3. V lost 3 bases and J lost 0, with 9 bases in between. CDR1 is SNHLY, CDR2 FYNNEI, per germline. The CDR3 here is CASSDEGSSYNEQFF. DNA for the CDR3: TGTGCCAGCAGTGACGAGGGCTCCTCCTACAATGAGCAGTTCTTC.

The chain uses TRBV5-6 and TRBJ1-5, with D possibly matching TRBD1 (6 bases). The CDR3 is made up of 19 amino acids. The germline V gene encodes CDR1 SGHDT and CDR2 YYEEEE. The V and J ends lost 1 base and 3 bases respectively, with 23 bases between them. CDR3 loop: CASSLNLWTDPDLNQPQHF. CDR3 in DNA: TGTGCCAGCAGCTTGAACCTTTGGACAGATCCGGATCTCAATCAGCCCCAGCATTTT.

The V and J genes are TRBV5-4 and TRBJ2-7; 10 positions match TRBD1. Germline V gene lookup returns CDR1 SGHNT and CDR2 YYREEE (reference sequence). The length of the CDR3 is 15 residues. The V gene end was trimmed by 0 bases and the J gene end by 3 bases; junction bases not matched to a gene: 3. DNA of the CDR3: TGTGCCAGCAGCTTGGAGACAGGGGGCATCTACGAGCAGTACTTC. Its protein is CASSLETGGIYEQYF.

CDR3 protein: CASSLDGSIGETQYF. CDR3 nucleotides: TGTGCCAGCAGCTTAGACGGGAGTATAGGTGAGACCCAGTACTTC. V gene TRBV5-4 combines with J gene TRBJ2-5; possibly TRBD2 for D (6 bases). CDR1 SGHNT and CDR2 YYREEE come from the germline V gene (reference sequence). The CDR3 totals 15 residues. Trimming pared 2 bases from V and 5 bases from J, leaving 16 bases between.

V and J are TRBV4-1 and TRBJ2-7; TRBD1 matches 10 bases. Germline V gene data show CDR1 as MGHRA and CDR2 as YSYEKL. V dropped 5 bases and J dropped 4; count of bases not matched to a gene: 5. This CDR3 is 14 amino acids long. CDR3 DNA: TGCGCCAGCAGCGATCGACAGGGGGCGTACGAGCAGTACTTC. Protein sequence: CASSDRQGAYEQYF.

The chain couples TRBV19 to TRBJ2-7; TRBD2 matches 11 bases. V gave up 5 bases and J gave up 2 bases; unmatched junction bases: 5. The CDR3 covers 15 residues. Germline CDR1 LNHDA, CDR2 SQIVND (reference sequence). The CDR3 region is CASSVLAGGTYEQYF. CDR3 coding DNA: TGTGCCAGTAGTGTCCTAGCGGGGGGTACCTACGAGCAGTACTTC. Complete variable domain (other parts from reference TRBV19 and TRBJ2-7): DGGITQSPKYLFRKEGQNVTLSCEQNLNHDAMYWYRQDPGQGLRLIYYSQIVNDFQKGDIAEGYSVSREKKESFPLTVTSAQKNPTAFYLCASSVLAGGTYEQYFGPGTRLTVT.

This clone appeared a single time. Here the CDR3 reads CASSPGAGGGTEAFF. The CDR3, as DNA: TGTGCCAGCAGCCCCGGAGCCGGGGGAGGCACTGAAGCTTTCTTT. V and J are TRBV9 and TRBJ1-1; tentatively, D is TRBD1 (5 bases). V lost 4 bases and J lost 4, with 17 bases in between. The CDR3 is made up of 15 amino acids. Germline values: CDR1 SGDLS, CDR2 YYNGEE.

This sequence joins TRBV5-1 and TRBJ2-1, with 7 positions matching TRBD2. Germline V gene sequence: CDR1 SGHRS, CDR2 YFSETQ. CDR3 length: 17 amino acids. V was pared by 0 bases and J by 0 bases, with 6 bases of the junction left unmatched. Written as DNA, the CDR3 is TGCGCCAGCAGCTTGGAAAATCTAGCGGCCTCCTACAATGAGCAGTTCTTC. Protein: CASSLENLAASYNEQFF.